This T cell receptor beta chain was sequenced in a study of shared clonotypes between healthy human individuals. CD45RA+ naive and CD45RA-negative memory subsets were separated from CD4+ cells. As concerns this clone: What it binds is unknown.

Study-level points and caveats: Only blood underwent sampling, and tissue repertoires likely differ.

Trimming at V came to 0 bases and at J to 6 bases, leaving 9 bases not matched to a gene. CDR1 is SGHRS and CDR2 is YFSETQ in the germline V gene. This CDR3 region has 17 residues. Only in-frame clones appear in the TCRdb table, and some are missing; sequencing was by immunoSEQ multiplex PCR. Of about 2 million clones in the sample, roughly 96% were seen once. The receptor was isolated from a man between 18 and 35 years old in good health. Sequencing was performed on naive CD4+ T cells sorted from blood. Subset meaning: CD45RA+ positively selected. The gene calls are TRBV5-1 and TRBJ2-1; 10 nucleotides line up with TRBD2. In nucleotides, the CDR3 is TGCGCCAGCAGCTTGGATCCAGCGGGAGGGCCAAGCAATGAGCAGTTCTTC. Translation: CASSLDPAGGPSNEQFF.